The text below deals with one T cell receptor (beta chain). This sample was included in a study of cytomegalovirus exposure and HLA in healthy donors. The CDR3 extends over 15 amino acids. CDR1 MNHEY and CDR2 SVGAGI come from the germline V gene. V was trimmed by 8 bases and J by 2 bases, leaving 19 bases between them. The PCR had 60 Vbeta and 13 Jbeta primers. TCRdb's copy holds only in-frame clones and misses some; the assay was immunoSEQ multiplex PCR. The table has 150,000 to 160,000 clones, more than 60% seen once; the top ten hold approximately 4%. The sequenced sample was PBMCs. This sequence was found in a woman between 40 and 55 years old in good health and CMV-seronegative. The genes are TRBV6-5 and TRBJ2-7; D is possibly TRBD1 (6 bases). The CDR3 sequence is CASAKTLGDTYEQYF. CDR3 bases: TGTGCCAGCGCGAAAACCTTAGGGGACACCTACGAGCAGTACTTC.